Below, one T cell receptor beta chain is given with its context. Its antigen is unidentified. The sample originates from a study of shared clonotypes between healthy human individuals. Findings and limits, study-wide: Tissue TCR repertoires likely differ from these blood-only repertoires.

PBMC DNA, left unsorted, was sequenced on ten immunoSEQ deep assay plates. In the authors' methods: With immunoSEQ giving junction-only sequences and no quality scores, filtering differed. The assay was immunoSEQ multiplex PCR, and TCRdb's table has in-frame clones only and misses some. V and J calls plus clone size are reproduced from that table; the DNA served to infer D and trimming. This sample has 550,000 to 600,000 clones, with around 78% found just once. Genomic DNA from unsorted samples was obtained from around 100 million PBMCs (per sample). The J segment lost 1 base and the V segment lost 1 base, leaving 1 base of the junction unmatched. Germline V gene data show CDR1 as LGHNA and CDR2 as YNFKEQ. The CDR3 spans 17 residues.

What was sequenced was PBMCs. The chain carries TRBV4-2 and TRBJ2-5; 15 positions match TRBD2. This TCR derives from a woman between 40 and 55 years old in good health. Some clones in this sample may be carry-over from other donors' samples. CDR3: CASSQGTSGRAQETQYF. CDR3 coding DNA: TGTGCCAGCAGCCAAGGGACTAGCGGGAGGGCCCAAGAGACCCAGTACTTC.